Below, one T cell receptor (beta chain) is given with its context. This clonotype was seen a handful of times. Its antigen is not yet known. Base qualities are not recorded, but no much larger clone differs from it by a single base. From a lookup of the germline V gene (reference sequence), CDR1 and CDR2 are MNHNY and SVGAGI. V drops 2 bases and J drops 6 bases, leaving 11 bases in between. Including cysteine and phenylalanine, the CDR3 has 14 amino acids. Only CDR3 DNA is held: 42 bases, read in frame from base 1. This sample stems from a study of post-analysis software for immune sequencing data (dated by TCRdb to the mid-2010s). For context, the study as a whole: The recorded disease courses included relapsing-remitting, secondary progressive and progressive-relapsing multiple sclerosis, and some patients had no subtype annotation. A subset of samples was prepared in parallel using single-end sample barcoding, then pooled and co-amplified after Illumina adapter ligation. The multiple sclerosis patient repertoires were compared with approximately 11 previously published healthy control repertoires from donors aged 6 to 25 years. Overall study outcomes, separate from this receptor: Patients showed significantly higher frequencies than controls for a handful of TRBV segments, among them TRBV5-6, TRBV5-1 and TRBV20-1. Direct clustering with F measure revealed strong co-clustering of samples prepared in the same batch, which led to a batch-effect correction. Compared with controls, multiple sclerosis patients had significantly lower normalized Chao1 diversity, a finding suggesting substantial peripheral T-cell clonal expansion. The multiple sclerosis patient group was slightly younger than the control group.

The library relied on PCR. The sequencer listed for this sample is Illumina HiSeq 2500. To reduce PCR and sequencing biases, unique molecular identifiers were incorporated into the TCR beta cDNA libraries. Approximately 500,000 cDNA molecules were obtained for every 1 to 10 million input T cells, so each molecule roughly corresponded to one T cell. Patient libraries were prepared and sequenced with the same protocol used for the earlier healthy control dataset. Samples belonging to the same batch were prepared together, multiplexed and sequenced on a shared HiSeq lane. The study's processing was this. MIGEC was used to process the raw barcoded reads, and molecular identifier groups with only a single read were discarded before consensus assembly and CDR3 extraction. VDJtools was used for post-analysis of the clonotype tables, with diversity normalized by down-sampling every dataset to the smallest sample size. In repertoire overlap clustering, CDR3 amino acid sequences, but not nucleotide sequences, were matched to correct batch-related cross-sample contamination. TCRdb ran its own pipeline on the public reads, namely fastp trimming at Q25 and MiXCR clone calling, and kept in-frame beta chains. Merged by CDR3 protein, the rows form single entries marked with the most common genes and DNA. TCRdb, not the original authors, processed these V and J calls. In all, the sample holds 550,000 to 700,000 distinct CDR3 sequences, and about 44% of those were seen once. The ten largest clones capture more than 1.5% of the sample.

To demonstrate the VDJtools post-analysis software, the study profiled TCR beta repertoires from the peripheral blood of about 13 young patients with multiple sclerosis. The multiple sclerosis patients were children and adolescents between roughly 6 and 17 years of age. The sample consisted of blood. The origin of this receptor is a girl aged 5 to 17 with multiple sclerosis. The V and J genes are TRBV6-6 and TRBJ2-1, and TRBD2 may be the D gene, going by 6 matching bases. CDR3 sequence: CASSYAGMANEQFF. The nucleotide sequence reads as follows: TGTGCCAGCAGTTACGCGGGAATGGCCAATGAGCAGTTCTTC.